This T cell receptor beta chain was identified during a study of OX40 agonist ivuxolimab in advanced cancers. Study at large: Patients received the agonistic anti-OX40 (CD134) antibody ivuxolimab. Two cutaneous melanoma patients and one hepatocellular carcinoma patient, three in all, had partial responses. Dose-escalation patients suffered from hepatocellular carcinoma, melanoma, renal cell or head and neck cancer. General study results and limits: Antigens targeted by the expanded peripheral T cells were not determined.

Germline CDR1 SQVTM, CDR2 ANQGSEA. CDR3 length equals 12 residues. V was trimmed by 4 bases and J by 5 bases, leaving 12 bases between them. In its sample, this clone was seen once. Its antigen is not identified. The repertoire was sequenced with immunoSEQ multiplex PCR; TCRdb's copy has only in-frame clones and lacks some. The sample consists of around 32,000 clones, roughly 87% of them appearing once. This specimen was CD4+ or CD8+ T cells sorted from blood, taken in a trial of the OX40 agonist ivuxolimab. V gene TRBV29-1 combines with J gene TRBJ2-7; no clear D gene. The TCR originated in an adult with an advanced solid tumor such as melanoma, head and neck, liver or kidney cancer. For the CDR3, the DNA is TGCAGCGTTGCCGACATGACGGACGAGCAGTACTTC. It specifies CSVADMTDEQYF.